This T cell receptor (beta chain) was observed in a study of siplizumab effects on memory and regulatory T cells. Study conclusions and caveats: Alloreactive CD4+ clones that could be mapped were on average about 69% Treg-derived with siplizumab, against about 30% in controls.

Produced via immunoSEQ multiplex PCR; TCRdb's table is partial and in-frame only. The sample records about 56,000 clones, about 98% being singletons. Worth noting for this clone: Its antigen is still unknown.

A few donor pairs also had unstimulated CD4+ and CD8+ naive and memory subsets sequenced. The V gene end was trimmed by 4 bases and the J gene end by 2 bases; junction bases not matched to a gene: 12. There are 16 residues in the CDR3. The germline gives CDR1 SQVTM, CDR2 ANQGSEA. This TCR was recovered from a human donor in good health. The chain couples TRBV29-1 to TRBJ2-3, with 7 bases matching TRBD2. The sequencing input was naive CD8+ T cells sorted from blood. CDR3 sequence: CSVVRMGAGLTDTQYF. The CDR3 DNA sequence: TGCAGCGTTGTCCGTATGGGAGCGGGGCTCACAGATACGCAGTATTTT.